This TCR beta chain was captured in a study of cytomegalovirus exposure and HLA in healthy donors. Primers for the PCR totalled 60 Vbeta and 13 Jbeta. Profiled with immunoSEQ multiplex PCR; TCRdb holds only in-frame clones, not every one. The sample has about 190,000 clones; less than 85% are singletons. Germline CDR1 reads LNHDA; CDR2 reads SQIVND (reference sequence). V lost 2 bases and J lost 3; bases outside the gene matches: 6. The CDR3 is 15 amino acids. This clone has more than one count but fewer than ten. Sequenced sample: PBMCs. The chain carries TRBV19 and TRBJ2-7; TRBD1 aligns across 8 bases. The clonotype originates from a man under 40 in good health and CMV-seropositive. Here the CDR3 reads CASSIRQGFDYEQYF. The CDR3 region has the DNA TGTGCCAGTAGTATACGACAGGGGTTCGACTACGAGCAGTACTTC.